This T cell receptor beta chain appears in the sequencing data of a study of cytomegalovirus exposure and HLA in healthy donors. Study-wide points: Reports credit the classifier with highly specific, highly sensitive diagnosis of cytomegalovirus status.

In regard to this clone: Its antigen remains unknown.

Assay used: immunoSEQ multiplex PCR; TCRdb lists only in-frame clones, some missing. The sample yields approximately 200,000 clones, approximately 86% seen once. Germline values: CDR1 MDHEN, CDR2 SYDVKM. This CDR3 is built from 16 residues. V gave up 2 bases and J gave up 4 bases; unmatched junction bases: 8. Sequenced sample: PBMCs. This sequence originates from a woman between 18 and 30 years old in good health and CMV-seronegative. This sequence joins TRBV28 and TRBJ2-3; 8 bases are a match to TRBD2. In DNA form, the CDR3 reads TGTGCCAGCAGTTTAAGCGGGACTAGATGGTCAGATACGCAGTATTTT. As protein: CASSLSGTRWSDTQYF.